The 32 T cell receptor beta chains given below trace back to one sample, sequenced in a study of cytomegalovirus exposure and HLA in healthy donors. PCR employed 60 Vbeta and 13 Jbeta primers. Assay used: immunoSEQ multiplex PCR; TCRdb lists only in-frame clones, some missing. The table lists about 160,000 clones, 70% to 85% of them singletons. The sample taken for sequencing was PBMCs. The receptors stem from a man aged 25 to 40 in good health and CMV-seropositive.

The chain carries TRBV5-5 and TRBJ2-3; 7 bases fit TRBD2. This CDR3 has 15 residues. V lost 3 bases to trimming and J lost 2 bases; unmatched junction nucleotides: 6. Per the germline V gene, CDR1 is SGHKS and CDR2 is YYEKEE (reference sequence). The CDR3 here is CASSYPRGTTDTQYF. The CDR3 region has the DNA TGTGCCAGCAGCTATCCGCGGGGGACCACAGATACGCAGTATTTT.

This chain links TRBV28 with TRBJ1-1, with D possibly matching TRBD1 (6 bases). V lost 7 bases and J lost 11, with 17 bases in between. The CDR3 length is 12 residues. Germline V lookup: CDR1 MDHEN, CDR2 SYDVKM. CDR3 sequence: CASNFRGRRAFF. The CDR3 nucleotides are TGTGCCAGCAACTTCAGGGGTCGGCGGGCTTTCTTT.

CDR3 in amino acids: CASSRQGSSYEQYF. In DNA, the CDR3 is TGCGCCAGCAGTCGTCAGGGGAGCTCCTACGAGCAGTACTTC. The V and J genes are TRBV23-1 and TRBJ2-7, with D possibly TRBD1 on 6 matching bases. TRBV23-1 is known as an ORF, though its function is uncertain. V lost 4 bases, J lost 0 bases, and 10 bases lay in between. The CDR3 is 14 amino acids.

V gene TRBV5-1 combines with J gene TRBJ2-3; TRBD1 agrees at 9 bases. Germline V gives CDR1 SGHRS, CDR2 YFSETQ. This CDR3 has 16 residues. Trimming at V came to 2 bases and at J to 7 bases, leaving 11 bases not matched to a gene. CDR3 loop: CASSLETGTGLNTQYF. The DNA for the CDR3 is TGCGCCAGCAGCTTAGAAACCGGGACAGGGTTGAATACGCAGTATTTT.

The chain couples TRBV28 to TRBJ1-6, with D tentatively TRBD1 (6 bases). The CDR3 runs to 14 residues. From germline, CDR1 is MDHEN and CDR2 SYDVKM. V was trimmed by 5 bases and J by 6 bases, leaving 11 bases between them. The CDR3 DNA reads TGTGCCAGCAGTGGGGGCCTCTCTAATTCACCCCTCCACTTT. This sequence encodes CASSGGLSNSPLHF. Filled out from reference TRBV28 and TRBJ1-6, the complete variable domain reads DVKVTQSSRYLVKRTGEKVFLECVQDMDHENMFWYRQDPGLGLRLIYFSYDVKMKEKGDIPEGYSVSREKKERFSLILESASTNQTSMYLCASSGGLSNSPLHFGNGTRLTVT.

For the CDR3, the DNA is TGCGCCAGCAGCCGTTACAGGGGGCTTTTCCAAGAGACCCAGTACTTC. Translation: CASSRYRGLFQETQYF. The genes are TRBV5-1 and TRBJ2-5; TRBD1 matches 9 bases. This CDR3 spans 16 amino acids. The V segment lost 4 bases and the J segment 1 base; nucleotides outside the gene matches: 8. Germline V lookup: CDR1 SGHRS, CDR2 YFSETQ.

The V gene is TRBV4-1, the J gene TRBJ2-3; TRBD2 agrees at 7 bases. V was clipped by 3 bases and J by 5 bases; unmatched bases: 17. This CDR3 comprises 18 residues. The V gene's germline CDR1 is MGHRA and CDR2 YSYEKL. CDR3: CASSQPFERGPIKDTQYF. The CDR3 DNA sequence: TGCGCCAGCAGCCAGCCCTTCGAGCGGGGCCCGATAAAAGATACGCAGTATTTT.

The J gene is TRBJ2-7, the V gene TRBV2; no clear D gene. Looked up from germline, CDR1 is SNHLY and CDR2 is FYNNEI. The CDR3 runs to 12 residues. V gave up 5 bases and J gave up 1 base, with 6 bases separating them. The CDR3, as DNA: TGTGCCAGCAGTCAGGCTTCCTACGAGCAGTACTTC. As protein: CASSQASYEQYF.

This chain joins TRBV2 and TRBJ1-5; a possible D gene is TRBD1 (6 bases). Trimming took 4 bases from V and 7 from J, leaving 14 bases between them. Germline V gene data show CDR1 as SNHLY and CDR2 as FYNNEI. The CDR3 has 14 residues. DNA for the CDR3: TGTGCCAGCAGTGCCAATGCAGGGGACCAGCCCCAGCATTTT. It specifies CASSANAGDQPQHF.

The chain links TRBV29-1 to TRBJ2-7; 8 positions agree with TRBD1. J gave up 2 bases and V 6 bases, and 9 bases lay outside the gene matches. The germline gives CDR1 SQVTM, CDR2 ANQGSEA. The CDR3 contains 14 residues. CDR3 region: CSVLRGLSPYEQYF. The CDR3 nucleotides are TGCAGCGTACTCAGGGGGCTCTCCCCCTACGAGCAGTACTTC.

The J gene is TRBJ1-1, the V gene TRBV5-1; the D gene is possibly TRBD1 (6 bases). CDR3 length: 12 amino acids. The V end was cut by 9 bases, the J end by 3 bases, with 12 bases between. CDR1 is SGHRS and CDR2 is YFSETQ in the germline V gene. The CDR3 here is CATRGGDTEAFF. CDR3 DNA sequence: TGCGCCACAAGAGGGGGGGACACTGAAGCTTTCTTT.

This clone turned up a few times. The chain employs TRBV6-1 and TRBJ1-2; 9 nucleotides line up with TRBD1. The CDR3 extends over 14 amino acids. The V and J ends lost 5 bases and 3 bases, in that order; junction bases with no gene match: 4. The germline gives CDR1 MNHNS, CDR2 SASEGT. The CDR3 protein is CASSLRTGDYGYTF. The CDR3 bases are TGTGCCAGCAGTTTGCGGACAGGGGACTATGGCTACACCTTC.

This sequence joins TRBV27 and TRBJ2-7; D uncertain. Germline values: CDR1 MNHEY, CDR2 SMNVEV (reference sequence). The CDR3 contains 13 residues. Trimming took off 2 bases at V and 2 bases at J, with 7 bases between the two ends. The CDR3 nucleotides read TGTGCCAGCAGTTTAACAGAGACCTACGAGCAGTACTTC. Translated: CASSLTETYEQYF.

The rearrangement links TRBV7-2 to TRBJ2-1, with 11 nucleotides matching TRBD2. J lost 2 bases, V lost 2 bases, and 8 bases had no gene match. CDR1 is SGHTA, CDR2 FQGNSA, per germline. This CDR3 spans 18 amino acids. The CDR3 coding sequence is TGTGCCAGCAGCTTACATAACTTAGCGGGGGGGACCTACAATGAGCAGTTCTTC. It encodes CASSLHNLAGGTYNEQFF.

This clone has only a few counts. V and J are TRBV7-2 and TRBJ1-2, with D uncertain. The CDR3 is made up of 13 amino acids. V was clipped by 5 bases and J by 5 bases, with 12 bases between them. Germline assignment: CDR1 SGHTA and CDR2 FQGNSA. CDR3 sequence (DNA): TGTGCCAGCAGCCTACGGGGTAATTATGGCTACACCTTC. Encoded protein: CASSLRGNYGYTF.

This clone was observed a handful of times. The chain couples TRBV6-1 to TRBJ2-7; 10 nucleotides line up with TRBD1. V was pared by 6 bases and J by 4 bases, with 3 bases of the junction left unmatched. Germline lookup yields CDR1 MNHNS and CDR2 SASEGT. The CDR3 contains 13 residues. The CDR3 DNA follows: TGTGCCAGCAGCGGGACAGGGGTATACGAGCAGTACTTC. The encoded protein is CASSGTGVYEQYF.

The J gene is TRBJ2-7, the V gene TRBV15; 7 nucleotides align to TRBD2. The junction had 10 bases not matched to a gene; V was cut back by 2 bases and J by 3 bases. This CDR3 region has 16 residues. Germline loops: CDR1 LNHNV, CDR2 YYDKDF (reference sequence). The CDR3 DNA follows: TGTGCCACCAGCAGAACCGGGGGGACTTATGGCTACGAGCAGTACTTC. It specifies CATSRTGGTYGYEQYF.

The V and J genes are TRBV9 and TRBJ2-5; 8 bases are shared with TRBD1. Per the germline V gene, CDR1 is SGDLS and CDR2 is YYNGEE. Germline trimming cut 4 bases from V and 2 bases from J; bases unmatched to any gene: 7. The CDR3 is 15 residues long. The CDR3 protein is CASSPRGTGQETQYF. The CDR3 DNA sequence: TGTGCCAGCAGCCCCCGAGGGACAGGTCAAGAGACCCAGTACTTC.

V usage is TRBV27 and J usage is TRBJ2-5; a possible D gene is TRBD2 (7 bases). CDR3 length: 13 amino acids. CDR1 and CDR2 from the germline V gene are MNHEY and SMNVEV (reference sequence). V was cut by 2 bases and J by 7 bases, with 11 bases left in between. CDR3 DNA: TGTGCCAGCAGTTTACGGGGGGCCGGGACCCAGTACTTC. Amino acids: CASSLRGAGTQYF.

V and J are TRBV6-5 and TRBJ2-7; tentative D call: TRBD2 (6 bases). This CDR3 region has 11 residues. Germline V gene lookup returns CDR1 MNHEY and CDR2 SVGAGI. V lost 6 bases, J lost 9 bases, and 12 bases lay in between. CDR3 residues: CASSSGPLQYF. In DNA form, the CDR3 reads TGTGCCAGCAGCAGCGGGCCCTTGCAGTACTTC.

The chain couples TRBV5-1 to TRBJ2-3; maybe TRBD1 (5 bases). Between the trimmed V and J ends, which lost 6 bases and 2 bases, there was a span of 13 bases. Germline loops: CDR1 SGHRS, CDR2 YFSETQ. The CDR3 extends over 14 amino acids. This CDR3 is CASIPWGYTDTQYF. The DNA of the CDR3 is TGCGCCAGCATCCCGTGGGGCTACACAGATACGCAGTATTTT.

This rearrangement joins TRBV5-4 to TRBJ1-4, with D possibly TRBD1 on 5 matching bases. The germline gives CDR1 SGHNT, CDR2 YYREEE (reference sequence). Trimming cost V 1 base and J 6 bases, with 7 bases left between them. The CDR3 runs 13 residues. The CDR3 region is CASSLLTDEKLFF. The DNA of the CDR3 is TGTGCCAGCAGCTTGTTGACAGATGAAAAACTGTTTTTT. The variable domain in full, completed from reference TRBV5-4 and TRBJ1-4, reads ETGVTQSPTHLIKTRGQQVTLRCSSQSGHNTVSWYQQALGQGPQFIFQYYREEENGRGNFPPRFSGLQFPNYSSELNVNALELDDSALYLCASSLLTDEKLFFGSGTQLSVL.

The J gene is TRBJ1-1, the V gene TRBV29-1, with 8 nucleotides matching TRBD1. CDR1 and CDR2 from the germline V gene are SQVTM and ANQGSEA. This CDR3 is built from 14 residues. V was pared by 0 bases and J by 5 bases, with 5 bases of the junction left unmatched. CDR3 sequence (DNA): TGCAGCGTTGAAGACAGGCAGGGGGCTACTGAAGCTTTCTTT. This gives the protein CSVEDRQGATEAFF.

The chain links TRBV6-5 to TRBJ2-5; 9 nucleotides match TRBD1. V trimming: 2 bases; J trimming: 7 bases; junction bases outside the gene matches: 5. The CDR3 is 14 amino acids. Germline CDR1 is MNHEY and CDR2 is SVGAGI. The chain's CDR3 is CASSYAQGAGTQYF. DNA for the CDR3: TGTGCCAGCAGTTACGCACAGGGGGCGGGGACCCAGTACTTC.

The chain employs TRBV29-1 and TRBJ2-5; 10 nucleotides agree with TRBD1. V shed 3 bases and J 4 bases; nucleotides not matched to a gene: 5. This CDR3 is built from 14 residues. Germline-derived CDR1 and CDR2 are SQVTM and ANQGSEA. DNA for the CDR3: TGCAGCGTTGACGTGACAGGGGGCGGAGAGACCCAGTACTTC. Residues: CSVDVTGGGETQYF.

This clone was detected a few times. CDR3 region: CASSKRRQHNEKLFF. For the CDR3, the DNA is TGTGCCAGCAGCAAACGAAGACAGCATAATGAAAAACTGTTTTTT. The rearrangement uses TRBV21-1 and TRBJ1-4; the table's D call TRBD1 went unverified against the DNA. TRBV21-1 is described as a pseudogene. The CDR3 length is 15 residues.

V usage is TRBV9 and J usage is TRBJ1-4, with TRBD1 as a possible D gene (6 bases). Germline loops: CDR1 SGDLS, CDR2 YYNGEE. Between the trimmed V and J ends, which lost 4 bases and 8 bases, there was a span of 18 bases. This CDR3 spans 15 amino acids. CDR3 sequence: CASSPAATGLEKLFF. The DNA for the CDR3 is TGTGCCAGCAGCCCCGCCGCCACAGGGCTCGAAAAACTGTTTTTT.

The V call is TRBV5-1, the J call TRBJ2-7; 8 positions agree with TRBD1. From germline, CDR1 is SGHRS and CDR2 YFSETQ. Unmatched junction bases numbered 9, after V lost 4 bases and J lost 0 bases. CDR3 length: 16 residues. CDR3 amino acids: CASSDRQGWSSYEQYF. CDR3 DNA sequence: TGCGCCAGCAGCGACCGACAGGGGTGGAGCTCCTACGAGCAGTACTTC.

The DNA of the CDR3 is TGTGCCAGCAGCCAAGAATGGCAGGGCTATTCACCCCTCCACTTT. It codes for CASSQEWQGYSPLHF. V gene TRBV4-2 combines with J gene TRBJ1-6; maybe TRBD1 (5 bases). CDR1 is LGHNA, CDR2 YNFKEQ, per germline. Trimming took 0 bases from V and 8 from J, leaving 11 bases between them. The CDR3 sequence is 15 residues long.

This clone was detected once. The chain couples TRBV9 to TRBJ2-2, with TRBD2 identical over 14 bases. V shed 2 bases and J 6 bases; nucleotides not matched to a gene: 3. The V gene's germline CDR1 is SGDLS and CDR2 YYNGEE. This CDR3 comprises 16 residues. The CDR3 region has the DNA TGTGCCAGCAGCGTGGGGACTAGCGGGGGTTCCGGGGAGCTGTTTTTT. This gives the protein CASSVGTSGGSGELFF.

The rearrangement uses TRBV4-3 and TRBJ1-4; maybe TRBD1 (5 bases). The CDR3 covers 15 residues. The germline CDR1 and CDR2 sequences are LGHNA and YSLEER. V dropped 2 bases and J dropped 4 bases, with 11 bases sitting between them. Here the CDR3 reads CASSQSREGNEKLFF. Written as DNA, the CDR3 is TGCGCCAGCAGCCAATCCAGGGAAGGTAATGAAAAACTGTTTTTT.

The V call is TRBV27, the J call TRBJ1-1, with a possible D match to TRBD1 (5 bases). V was clipped by 5 bases and J by 1 base, with 8 bases between them. CDR3 size: 13 residues. Germline CDR1 and CDR2: MNHEY and SMNVEV (reference sequence). CDR3 sequence reads: CASSHDRNTEAFF. The CDR3 DNA follows: TGTGCCAGCAGTCATGACAGGAACACTGAAGCTTTCTTT.